One and the same sample provided the 13 T cell receptor beta chains below, sequenced in a study of blood T cell repertoires in COVID-19. Only in-frame clones appear in the TCRdb table, and some are missing; sequencing was by immunoSEQ multiplex PCR. Of 80,000 or so clones listed, 86% are singletons. Material for sequencing was peripheral blood. These receptors were obtained from a human donor in a cohort sampled during active COVID-19.

The chain joins TRBV11-1 to TRBJ1-6; TRBD1 matches at 7 bases. The germline gives CDR1 SGHAT, CDR2 FQDESV (reference sequence). This CDR3 has 14 residues. Trimming at V came to 3 bases and at J to 6 bases, leaving 2 bases not matched to a gene. CDR3 in amino acids: CASSLGQSNSPLHF. CDR3 nucleotides: TGTGCCAGCAGCTTGGGACAGAGTAATTCACCCCTCCACTTT.

This chain links TRBV7-3 with TRBJ2-7; 9 bases match TRBD2. V gave up 5 bases and J gave up 6 bases; unmatched junction bases: 8. The germline CDR1 and CDR2 sequences are SGHTA and FQGTGA. CDR3 size: 14 residues. CDR3 in DNA: TGTGCCAGCAGCCGTAGCGGGAGCGGGGGCGAGCAGTACTTC. This codes for CASSRSGSGGEQYF.

This clone showed up just once. CDR3 nucleotide sequence: TGTGCCAGCAGGAAACAGGGATGGGGAAATCAGCCCCAGCATTTT. Protein sequence: CASRKQGWGNQPQHF. This rearrangement joins TRBV28 to TRBJ1-5; possibly TRBD1 for D (6 bases). Deletions cut 6 bases from V and 4 bases from J, with 16 bases between. Germline assignment: CDR1 MDHEN and CDR2 SYDVKM. The CDR3 length is 15 residues. The whole variable domain, filled in from reference TRBV28 and TRBJ1-5, reads DVKVTQSSRYLVKRTGEKVFLECVQDMDHENMFWYRQDPGLGLRLIYFSYDVKMKEKGDIPEGYSVSREKKERFSLILESASTNQTSMYLCASRKQGWGNQPQHFGDGTRLSIL.

This clone was detected only a few times. The gene calls are TRBV6-6 and TRBJ1-6, with D maybe TRBD1 (6 bases). This CDR3 spans 13 amino acids. V shed 6 bases and J shed 9 bases, with 12 bases lying between them. Germline V lookup: CDR1 MNHNY, CDR2 SVGAGI (reference sequence). This CDR3 reads CASRQGSGSPLHF. The CDR3, as DNA: TGTGCCAGCAGGCAGGGGTCTGGTTCACCCCTCCACTTT.

J is TRBJ2-7 and V is TRBV10-2; possibly TRBD1 for D (5 bases). V dropped 6 bases and J dropped 5 bases, with 14 bases sitting between them. The CDR3 is 13 residues long. CDR1 is WSHSY, CDR2 SAAADI, per germline. CDR3 protein: CASRGRVIHEQYF. CDR3 nucleotide sequence: TGCGCCAGCAGGGGCAGGGTGATCCACGAGCAGTACTTC.

The rearrangement uses TRBV9 and TRBJ1-3; 7 bases map to TRBD1. V lost 2 bases and J lost 0; bases outside the gene matches: 2. The germline CDR1 and CDR2 sequences are SGDLS and YYNGEE. This CDR3 contains 15 residues. CDR3 coding DNA: TGTGCCAGCAGCGTGGGACAGATCTCTGGAAACACCATATATTTT. This codes for CASSVGQISGNTIYF.

This clone was found a few times. In DNA, the CDR3 is TGTGCCAGCAGTTTCACTGGAAACACCATATATTTT. It translates to CASSFTGNTIYF. The chain is built from TRBV27 and TRBJ1-3; D is ambiguous. With 3 bases removed from V and 2 bases from J, the gap between germline ends came to 2 bases. CDR3 length: 12 amino acids. The V gene's germline CDR1 is MNHEY and CDR2 SMNVEV (reference sequence).

The V call is TRBV4-3, the J call TRBJ1-1; 10 bases align to TRBD1. Germline-derived CDR1 and CDR2 are LGHNA and YSLEER. J gave up 3 bases and V 0 bases, and 7 bases lay outside the gene matches. The CDR3 spans 17 residues. DNA for the CDR3: TGCGCCAGCAGCCAAGAAGACAGGGGGCCTTGGTACACTGAAGCTTTCTTT. It translates to CASSQEDRGPWYTEAFF.

The CDR3 loop is CAISEASSGGLYNEQFF. The CDR3 nucleotides read TGTGCCATCAGTGAGGCGTCCAGCGGGGGACTCTACAATGAGCAGTTCTTC. The rearrangement joins TRBV10-3 to TRBJ2-1; TRBD2 matches 8 bases. After removal of 2 bases from V and 3 bases from J, the junction contained 9 bases not matched to a gene. CDR1 ENHRY and CDR2 SYGVKD come from the germline V gene. The CDR3 length is 17 residues.

The V and J genes are TRBV7-2 and TRBJ2-1; the match to TRBD2 covers 8 bases. V gave up 1 base and J gave up 7 bases; unmatched junction bases: 6. CDR3 size: 15 residues. CDR1 is SGHTA and CDR2 is FQGNSA in the germline V gene. The CDR3 region has the DNA TGTGCCAGCAGCTTAGTAGCGGGGTCAAGGAATGAGCAGTTCTTC. Protein product: CASSLVAGSRNEQFF.

This rearrangement joins TRBV5-4 to TRBJ2-7; 8 bases are a match to TRBD2. The V and J ends lost 4 bases and 6 bases, in that order; junction bases with no gene match: 12. Germline-derived CDR1 and CDR2 are SGHNT and YYREEE (reference sequence). There are 15 residues in the CDR3. The CDR3 nucleotides read TGTGCCAGCAGCCCTCCCTGGAGCGGGAGCGGCGAGCAGTACTTC. Amino acids: CASSPPWSGSGEQYF.

The chain carries TRBV28 and TRBJ1-2; 7 bases fit TRBD1. Trimming cost V 6 bases and J 4 bases; bases outside gene matches: 2. The germline gives CDR1 MDHEN, CDR2 SYDVKM. This CDR3 has 12 amino acids. The DNA for the CDR3 is TGTGCCAGCAGCTACAGGGGCTATGGCTACACCTTC. Translating gives CASSYRGYGYTF.

This clone was observed a few times. This chain joins TRBV29-1 and TRBJ1-6, with 7 positions matching TRBD1. V lost 6 bases, J lost 7 bases, and 3 bases stayed unmatched. This CDR3 spans 12 amino acids. In germline, CDR1 is SQVTM, CDR2 ANQGSEA. The CDR3 sequence is CSVRDRNSPLHF. The CDR3 coding sequence is TGCAGCGTCCGGGACAGAAATTCACCCCTCCACTTT.